Here is one T cell receptor (beta chain) with its context. This CDR3 has 14 residues. V was shortened by 0 bases and J by 1 base, with 7 bases between the two germline ends. Germline CDR1 is SGHDT and CDR2 is YYEEEE. Sequencing used immunoSEQ multiplex PCR; TCRdb keeps in-frame clones, though not all of them. The top ten hold approximately 7.9% of the sample, which has under 50,000 clones, roughly three quarters seen once. This entry belongs to a study of T cells in tumors after PD-1 blockade. The sequence came from a human donor with advanced basal cell or squamous cell carcinoma (not recorded which). J is TRBJ1-1 and V is TRBV5-6, with D unclear. Material: PBMCs, obtained before anti-PD-1 therapy. CDR3 sequence: CASSLVDWNTEAFF. The CDR3 DNA reads TGTGCCAGCAGCTTGGTAGATTGGAACACTGAAGCTTTCTTT. Full variable domain (rest looked up from reference TRBV5-6 and TRBJ1-1): DAGVTQSPTHLIKTRGQQVTLRCSPKSGHDTVSWYQQALGQGPQFIFQYYEEEERQRGNFPDRFSGHQFPNYSSELNVNALLLGDSALYLCASSLVDWNTEAFFGQGTRLTVV.